This TCR beta chain was sequenced in a study of blood T cell repertoires in COVID-19. The overall study: COVID-19 samples collected from the United States, Italy and Spain covered acute and convalescent phases. In each case, the material was cDNA or gDNA derived from T cells, B-cell-depleted T cells, or PBMCs.

Germline-derived CDR1 and CDR2 are SGHTA and FQGTGA. There are 14 residues in the CDR3. The V gene lost 7 bases and the J gene lost 2 bases, with 12 bases spanning the gap. Per the original methods: Counts of nucleated cells, estimated from reference gene primer amplification, were obtained. Sequencing used immunoSEQ multiplex PCR; TCRdb keeps in-frame clones, though not all of them. V and J calls and clone size are given by that table; D and trimming were obtained from the DNA. The sample gives about 170,000 clones, 65% to 85% of which show up once; roughly 2.6% is in the top ten. The specimen was peripheral blood. This sequence joins TRBV7-3 and TRBJ1-5, with D hard to call. This TCR came from a human donor with acute or convalescent COVID-19. The donor label of this sample is uncertain. In DNA form, the CDR3 reads TGTGCCAGCAACTATAGGAGAGGCAATCAGCCCCAGCATTTT. Protein: CASNYRRGNQPQHF.